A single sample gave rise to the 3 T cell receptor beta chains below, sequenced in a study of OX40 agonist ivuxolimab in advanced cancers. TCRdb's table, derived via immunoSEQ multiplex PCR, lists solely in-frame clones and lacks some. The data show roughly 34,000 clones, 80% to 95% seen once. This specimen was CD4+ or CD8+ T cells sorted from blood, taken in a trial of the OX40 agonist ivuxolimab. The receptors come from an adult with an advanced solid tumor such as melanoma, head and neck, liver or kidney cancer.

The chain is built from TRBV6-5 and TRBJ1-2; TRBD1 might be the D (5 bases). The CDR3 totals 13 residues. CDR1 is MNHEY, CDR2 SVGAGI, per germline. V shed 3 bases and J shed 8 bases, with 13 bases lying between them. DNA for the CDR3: TGTGCCAGCAGTTATGATGGGGCAAAGGGCTACACCTTC. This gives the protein CASSYDGAKGYTF.

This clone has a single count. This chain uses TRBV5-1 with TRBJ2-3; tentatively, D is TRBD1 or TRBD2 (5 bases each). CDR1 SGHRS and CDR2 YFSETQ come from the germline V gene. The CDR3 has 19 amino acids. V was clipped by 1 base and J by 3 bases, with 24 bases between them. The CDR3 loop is CASSLTLPGAPRGTDTQYF. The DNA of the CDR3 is TGCGCCAGCAGCTTGACCCTCCCCGGGGCGCCAAGAGGGACAGATACGCAGTATTTT.

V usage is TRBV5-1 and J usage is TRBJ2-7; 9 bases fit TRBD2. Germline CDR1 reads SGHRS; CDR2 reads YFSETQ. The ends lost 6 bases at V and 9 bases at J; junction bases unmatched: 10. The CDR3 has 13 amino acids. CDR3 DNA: TGCGCCAGCAATCCTTCTAGCGGGACCGGGCAGTACTTC. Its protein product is CASNPSSGTGQYF.